This entry features one T cell receptor (beta chain) sequence. This entry comes from a study of blood T cell repertoires in COVID-19. The method was immunoSEQ multiplex PCR; TCRdb's version includes in-frame clones alone and lacks a portion of them. The sample gives roughly 140,000 clones, 75% to 90% of which show up once; about 4.3% is in the top ten. The CDR3 is 14 residues long. The V gene lost 6 bases and the J gene lost 2 bases, with 11 bases spanning the gap. The V gene's germline CDR1 is LNHDA and CDR2 SQIVND (reference sequence). The clonotype was recovered from a woman aged 80 or over with acute or convalescent COVID-19. Sample: peripheral blood. The chain combines TRBV19 with TRBJ2-1; D is perhaps TRBD2 (5 bases). CDR3 sequence: CASSSAGPYNEQFF. The CDR3 bases are TGTGCCAGTAGCAGTGCGGGTCCCTACAATGAGCAGTTCTTC.